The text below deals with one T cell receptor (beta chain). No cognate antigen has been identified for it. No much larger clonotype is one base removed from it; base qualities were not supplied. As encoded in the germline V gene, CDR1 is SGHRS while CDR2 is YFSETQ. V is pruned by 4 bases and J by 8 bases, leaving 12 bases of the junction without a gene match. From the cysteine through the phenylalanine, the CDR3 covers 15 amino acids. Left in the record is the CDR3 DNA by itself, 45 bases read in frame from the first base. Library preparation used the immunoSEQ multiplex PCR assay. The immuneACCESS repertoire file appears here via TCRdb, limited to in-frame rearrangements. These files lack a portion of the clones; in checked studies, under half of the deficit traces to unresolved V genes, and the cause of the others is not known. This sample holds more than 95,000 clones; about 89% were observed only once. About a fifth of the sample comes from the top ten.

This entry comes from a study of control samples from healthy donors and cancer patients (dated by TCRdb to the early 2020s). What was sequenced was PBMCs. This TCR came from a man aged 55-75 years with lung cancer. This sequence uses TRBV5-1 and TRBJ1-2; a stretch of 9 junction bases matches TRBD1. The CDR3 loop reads CASSKGQGGEAGYTF. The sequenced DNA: TGCGCCAGCAGCAAGGGACAGGGCGGCGAGGCGGGCTACACCTTC.